This T cell receptor beta chain emerged from a study of control samples from healthy donors and cancer patients. This clone was counted a few times. Produced via immunoSEQ multiplex PCR; TCRdb's table is partial and in-frame only. The sample includes tens of thousands of clones, 90% to 95% of them seen just once. This receptor was obtained from a man aged 50-60 years with lung cancer. Sequenced material: PBMCs.

CDR3 residues: CASSIRISYNSPLHF. CDR3 coding DNA: TGTGCCAGTAGTATCAGAATCTCCTATAATTCACCCCTCCACTTT. The chain is built from TRBV19 and TRBJ1-6, with D hard to call. The V end was cut by 3 bases, the J end by 0 bases, with 6 bases between. CDR1 and CDR2 from the germline V gene are LNHDA and SQIVND (reference sequence). CDR3 length: 15 residues.